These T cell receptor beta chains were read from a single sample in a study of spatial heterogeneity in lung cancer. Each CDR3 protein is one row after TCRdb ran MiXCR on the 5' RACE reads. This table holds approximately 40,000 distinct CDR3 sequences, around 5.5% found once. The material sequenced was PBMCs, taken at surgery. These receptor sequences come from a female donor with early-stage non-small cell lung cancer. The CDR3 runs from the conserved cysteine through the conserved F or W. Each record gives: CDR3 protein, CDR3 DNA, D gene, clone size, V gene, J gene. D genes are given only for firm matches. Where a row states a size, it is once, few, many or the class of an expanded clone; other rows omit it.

CDR3: CSARMLAGGYNEQFF
DNA: TGCAGTGCGCGGATGCTAGCGGGGGGCTACAATGAGCAGTTCTTC
D: TRBD2
size: many
V: TRBV20-1
J: TRBJ2-1

CDR3: CASSPRRTSGNQETQYF
DNA: TGTGCCAGCAGTCCACGGCGGACTAGCGGGAATCAAGAGACCCAGTACTTC
D: TRBD2
size: many
V: TRBV27
J: TRBJ2-5

CDR3: CASSLTGFSNTGELFF
DNA: TGTGCCAGCAGCCTAACAGGCTTTTCGAACACCGGGGAGCTGTTTTTT
D: NA
size: many
V: TRBV7-2
J: TRBJ2-2

CDR3: CASSDGDGHYEQYF
DNA: TGTGCCAGCAGCGACGGGGACGGCCACTACGAGCAGTACTTC
D: NA
size: few
V: TRBV13
J: TRBJ2-7

CDR3: CASSEGRVAGGRQFF
DNA: TGTGCCAGCAGTGAAGGTCGTGTAGCGGGGGGGCGTCAGTTCTTC
D: TRBD2
size: many
V: TRBV2
J: TRBJ2-1

CDR3: CASSPMRGGQGFAGELFF
DNA: TGTGCCAGCAGCCCGATGCGGGGGGGACAGGGCTTCGCCGGGGAGCTGTTTTTT
D: NA
size: many
V: TRBV11-2
J: TRBJ2-2

CDR3: CASSRTGVGGSYEQYF
DNA: TGCGCCAGCAGCCGTACAGGGGTAGGAGGCTCCTACGAGCAGTACTTC
D: TRBD1
size: many
V: TRBV4-1
J: TRBJ2-7

CDR3: CSGQGVANEKLFF
DNA: TGCAGTGGCCAGGGAGTTGCTAATGAAAAACTGTTTTTT
D: NA
size: many
V: TRBV20-1
J: TRBJ1-4

CDR3: CASSIWRDRGAKNIQYF
DNA: TGTGCCAGTAGTATCTGGAGGGACAGGGGAGCCAAAAACATTCAGTACTTC
D: TRBD1
size: NA
V: TRBV19
J: TRBJ2-4

CDR3: CSARHTEAFF
DNA: TGCAGTGCTAGACACACTGAAGCTTTCTTT
D: NA
size: many
V: TRBV20-1
J: TRBJ1-1

CDR3: CASSFNDQETQYF
DNA: TGTGCCAGCAGTTTCAATGACCAAGAGACCCAGTACTTC
D: NA
size: NA
V: TRBV12-3/TRBV12-4
J: TRBJ2-5

CDR3: CASSLNAGGSGSIF
DNA: TGTGCCAGCAGCTTAAACGCAGGGGGTAGCGGGAGTATCTTC
D: TRBD2
size: many
V: TRBV7-2
J: TRBJ2-1

CDR3: CASSRRLNSGTGSYEQYF
DNA: TGTGCCAGCAGCCGACGGCTGAACTCCGGGACAGGGTCCTACGAGCAGTACTTC
D: TRBD1
size: many
V: TRBV4-2
J: TRBJ2-7

CDR3: CAIRGLLSYGYTF
DNA: TGTGCCATCCGGGGGCTCCTTTCTTATGGCTACACCTTC
D: NA
size: medium-sized
V: TRBV10-3
J: TRBJ1-2

CDR3: CASRNRDRGNQPQHF
DNA: TGTGCCAGCAGGAACCGGGACAGGGGCAATCAGCCCCAGCATTTT
D: TRBD1
size: few
V: TRBV28
J: TRBJ1-5

CDR3: CASSLAARSNIQYF
DNA: TGTGCCAGCAGCTTGGCCGCACGATCAAACATTCAGTACTTC
D: NA
size: many
V: TRBV5-4
J: TRBJ2-4

CDR3: CASSTGTPGEQFF
DNA: TGTGCCAGCAGCACGGGGACCCCCGGCGAGCAGTTCTTC
D: NA
size: many
V: TRBV7-2
J: TRBJ2-1

CDR3: CSARVGAQTPQHF
DNA: TGCAGTGCTAGAGTGGGGGCTCAGACTCCCCAGCATTTT
D: NA
size: medium-sized
V: TRBV20-1
J: TRBJ1-5

CDR3: CASSFAGTGGNQPQHF
DNA: TGTGCCAGCAGTTTTGCCGGGACAGGGGGCAATCAGCCCCAGCATTTT
D: TRBD1
size: few
V: TRBV28
J: TRBJ1-5

CDR3: CSARQGNTDTQYF
DNA: TGCAGTGCTAGACAGGGAAACACAGATACGCAGTATTTT
D: NA
size: many
V: TRBV20-1
J: TRBJ2-3

CDR3: CAISGEQGGNDSPLHF
DNA: TGTGCCATCAGCGGCGAGCAGGGTGGAAACGATTCACCCCTCCACTTT
D: NA
size: many
V: TRBV10-3
J: TRBJ1-6

CDR3: CASSRKDIQGAANQPQHF
DNA: TGTGCCAGTAGTAGGAAGGATATACAGGGGGCGGCCAATCAGCCCCAGCATTTT
D: TRBD1
size: few
V: TRBV19
J: TRBJ1-5

CDR3: CSGSDDGSYNEQFF
DNA: TGCAGTGGGTCAGATGACGGTTCCTACAATGAGCAGTTCTTC
D: NA
size: many
V: TRBV20-1
J: TRBJ2-1

CDR3: CAISEGRGPYGYTF
DNA: TGTGCCATCAGTGAGGGCAGGGGGCCCTATGGCTACACCTTC
D: TRBD1
size: many
V: TRBV10-3
J: TRBJ1-2

CDR3: CATSRDPDRADTGELFF
DNA: TGTGCCACCAGCAGAGATCCCGACAGGGCGGACACCGGGGAGCTGTTTTTT
D: TRBD1
size: many
V: TRBV15
J: TRBJ2-2

CDR3: CASSLPSGARNEQYF
DNA: TGTGCCAGCAGTTTACCCTCGGGGGCGAGAAACGAGCAGTACTTC
D: NA
size: NA
V: TRBV28
J: TRBJ2-7

CDR3: CASSSLGHLEAFF
DNA: TGTGCCAGCAGTTCGCTCGGGCATCTTGAAGCTTTCTTT
D: NA
size: many
V: TRBV6-5
J: TRBJ1-1

CDR3: CASSPDRSYEQYF
DNA: TGCGCCAGCAGCCCGGACAGATCCTACGAGCAGTACTTC
D: NA
size: many
V: TRBV5-1
J: TRBJ2-7

CDR3: CASSYSSGTNEQFF
DNA: TGTGCCAGCAGTTACTCCTCCGGTACCAATGAGCAGTTCTTC
D: NA
size: many
V: TRBV6-5
J: TRBJ2-1

CDR3: CASTGHYTDTQYF
DNA: TGCGCCAGCACAGGACACTACACAGATACGCAGTATTTT
D: NA
size: NA
V: TRBV10-2
J: TRBJ2-3

CDR3: CASSPNTDTQYF
DNA: TGTGCCAGCTCACCCAATACAGATACGCAGTATTTT
D: NA
size: many
V: TRBV18
J: TRBJ2-3

CDR3: CASSYGGARTEAFF
DNA: TGTGCCAGCAGTTACGGAGGGGCGAGGACTGAAGCTTTCTTT
D: NA
size: many
V: TRBV6-2/TRBV6-3
J: TRBJ1-1

CDR3: CSVEDRGNEQFF
DNA: TGCAGCGTTGAAGATCGAGGCAATGAGCAGTTCTTC
D: NA
size: few
V: TRBV29-1
J: TRBJ2-1

CDR3: CAISAPGQLTGYTF
DNA: TGTGCCATCAGTGCGCCGGGACAACTAACGGGCTACACCTTC
D: NA
size: many
V: TRBV10-3
J: TRBJ1-2

CDR3: CASSPAGTRTYNEQFF
DNA: TGTGCCAGCAGCCCCGCCGGGACTAGGACCTACAATGAGCAGTTCTTC
D: TRBD2
size: few
V: TRBV7-2
J: TRBJ2-1

CDR3: CASSQEALLYDTQYF
DNA: TGCGCCAGCAGCCAAGAGGCCCTTCTATACGATACGCAGTATTTT
D: NA
size: many
V: TRBV4-3
J: TRBJ2-3

CDR3: CASSSLEAADTQYF
DNA: TGTGCCAGCAGCTCACTAGAGGCGGCAGATACGCAGTATTTT
D: NA
size: many
V: TRBV11-2
J: TRBJ2-3

CDR3: CSVEDSMSGGRQADTQYF
DNA: TGCAGCGTTGAAGATAGTATGAGCGGGGGACGCCAAGCGGATACGCAGTATTTT
D: TRBD2
size: many
V: TRBV29-1
J: TRBJ2-3

CDR3: CASSRSNQPQHF
DNA: TGTGCCAGCAGCCGTAGCAATCAGCCCCAGCATTTT
D: NA
size: many
V: TRBV3-1
J: TRBJ1-5

CDR3: CASSMVDGLNSPLHF
DNA: TGTGCCAGTAGTATGGTCGACGGACTTAATTCACCCCTCCACTTT
D: NA
size: once
V: TRBV19
J: TRBJ1-6

CDR3: CASRAGSLNYGYTF
DNA: TGTGCCAGCAGGGCAGGGTCGTTGAACTATGGCTACACCTTC
D: NA
size: NA
V: TRBV28
J: TRBJ1-2

CDR3: CASSYRDRGWYTEAFF
DNA: TGTGCCAGCAGTTACAGGGACAGGGGATGGTACACTGAAGCTTTCTTT
D: TRBD1
size: many
V: TRBV6-5
J: TRBJ1-1

CDR3: CASSSISGLAGGYPAQYEQYF
DNA: TGTGCCAGCTCATCTATTTCAGGACTAGCGGGAGGGTATCCGGCCCAGTACGAGCAGTACTTC
D: TRBD2
size: many
V: TRBV18
J: TRBJ2-7

CDR3: CSAVGRAGELFF
DNA: TGCAGTGCGGTCGGTAGGGCCGGGGAGCTGTTTTTT
D: NA
size: few
V: TRBV20-1
J: TRBJ2-2

CDR3: CASTKPYNEQFF
DNA: TGTGCCAGCACCAAACCATACAATGAGCAGTTCTTC
D: NA
size: many
V: TRBV12-3/TRBV12-4
J: TRBJ2-1

CDR3: CSASRRTSTYEQYF
DNA: TGCAGTGCTAGCCGGCGGACTTCTACCTACGAGCAGTACTTC
D: NA
size: NA
V: TRBV20-1
J: TRBJ2-7

CDR3: CASSLVRVGEQYF
DNA: TGTGCCAGCAGCTTAGTCAGGGTCGGCGAGCAGTACTTC
D: NA
size: many
V: TRBV7-6
J: TRBJ2-7

CDR3: CSARRRGDTEAFF
DNA: TGCAGTGCTAGGCGCAGGGGTGACACTGAAGCTTTCTTT
D: NA
size: NA
V: TRBV20-1
J: TRBJ1-1

CDR3: CASSREGQLKGINSPLHF
DNA: TGTGCCAGCTCACGCGAGGGACAGCTAAAGGGAATTAATTCACCCCTCCACTTT
D: TRBD1
size: NA
V: TRBV18
J: TRBJ1-6